Below, 21 T cell receptor beta chains from the same sample are listed, as sequenced in a study of T cells in women clearing cervical HPV infection. TCRdb keeps only in-frame clones here, not all; method: immunoSEQ multiplex PCR. The sample totals some 30,000 clones; its top ten clones hold around 20%. Specimen: blood buffy coat. These receptors all stem from a woman between 18 and 70 years old with a cervical HPV16 infection that either progressed to CIN3+ or cleared (not recorded which).

Remarks on this clone: The sequence runs out 3 residues before the end of the CDR3; the remainder is reconstructed from the germline J gene. V and J are TRBV10-3 and TRBJ1-6; TRBD1 aligns across 7 bases. CDR3 length: 14 residues. With V trimmed by 8 bases and J by 1 base, 2 bases remained unmatched. Germline V gene sequence: CDR1 ENHRY, CDR2 SYGVKD. The CDR3 bases that were read are TGTGCCATCCAGGGGGTGTCCTATAATTCACCC. Amino acid sequence: CAIQGVSYNSP. The CDR3, in full, reads CAIQGVSYNSPLHF.

In the case of this clone: The DNA ends 3 residues before the CDR3 does, and the rest of the CDR3 is filled in from the germline J gene. This sequence joins TRBV5-1 and TRBJ2-2; 7 bases agree with TRBD2. From germline, CDR1 is SGHRS and CDR2 YFSETQ. This CDR3 contains 14 residues. The DNA read from the CDR3 is TGCGCCAGCAGCACGGTTGGGGGGGATGAAAAG. Translation: CASSTVGGDEK. The entire CDR3 protein is CASSTVGGDEKLFF.

Worth noting for this clone: Sequencing ends 3 residues short of the CDR3 end; the germline J gene provides the rest. The genes are TRBV9 and TRBJ2-3, with D maybe TRBD2 (7 bases). Trimming cost V 4 bases and J 8 bases, with 23 bases left between them. CDR3 length: 16 residues. Germline loops: CDR1 SGDLS, CDR2 YYNGEE. The CDR3: CASSPREGGRRGTQYF. The sequenced CDR3 bases are TGTGCCAGCAGCCCTCGCGAGGGGGGGCGTCGGGGTACG.

For this clone: The missing CDR3 end, 3 residues past where the read stops, is filled in from the germline J gene. The genes are TRBV20-1 and TRBJ2-3; possibly TRBD1 for D (6 bases). Trimming removed 4 bases at V and 5 bases at J, with 16 bases between. The CDR3 totals 14 residues. Looked up from germline, CDR1 is DFQATT and CDR2 is SNEGSKA (reference sequence). Here the CDR3 reads CSATNSGERDTQYF. The DNA read from the CDR3 is TGCAGTGCTACCAACTCAGGGGAGAGAGATACG.

Of note for this clone: The observed sequence ends 3 residues before the CDR3 terminus, with the missing tail filled in from the germline J gene. The chain links TRBV19 to TRBJ2-3; 9 nucleotides agree with TRBD2. This CDR3 is built from 18 residues. CDR1 LNHDA and CDR2 SQIVND come from the germline V gene (reference sequence). J was trimmed by 0 bases and V by 3 bases; bases with no gene match: 10. The CDR3 reads CASSIPPSGTPSTDTQYF. CDR3 DNA (partial): TGTGCCAGTAGTATCCCTCCTAGCGGGACGCCTAGCACAGATACG.

Points on this clone: Coverage ceases 3 residues before the CDR3 finishes, and the germline J gene fills in the end. This sequence joins TRBV6-2 or TRBV6-3 and TRBJ2-3; TRBD2 agrees at 7 bases. V lost 2 bases to trimming and J lost 2 bases; unmatched junction nucleotides: 7. The CDR3 length is 16 residues. Germline V gives CDR1 MNHEY, CDR2 SVGEGT. CDR3 DNA, as far as it was read: TGTGCCAGCAGTTACGGGGGGGTCGACAACACAGATACG. It codes for CASSYGGVDNTDT. In full, the CDR3 is CASSYGGVDNTDTQYF.

Of note for this clone: Read coverage stops 3 residues before the CDR3 terminus; the germline J gene supplies the remainder. The genes are TRBV20-1 and TRBJ2-7, with D possibly being TRBD1 (7 bases). Germline lookup yields CDR1 DFQATT and CDR2 SNEGSKA (reference sequence). Deletions cut 0 bases from V and 3 bases from J, with 15 bases between. CDR3 length equals 15 residues. Partial CDR3 DNA: TGCAGTGCTAGAGACAGGGGGGCAACTCTCTACGAG. Protein sequence: CSARDRGATLYE. Given in full, the CDR3 is CSARDRGATLYEQYF.

Notes on this clone: With the read ending 3 residues before the CDR3 end, the germline J gene is used to fill in that end. The rearrangement links TRBV7-9 to TRBJ2-1; no clear D gene. In germline, CDR1 is SEHNR, CDR2 FQNEAQ (reference sequence). The CDR3 has 12 amino acids. V was clipped by 8 bases and J by 6 bases, with 11 bases between them. CDR3 bases read: TGTGCCAGCTTCGACTCCCTCAATGAG. Its translation: CASFDSLNE. The complete CDR3 reads CASFDSLNEQFF.

Comments on this clone: The sequenced fragment ends 3 residues before the CDR3 boundary, so the rest is inferred from the germline J gene. The chain employs TRBV20-1 and TRBJ2-7; 9 bases fit TRBD1. Germline assignment: CDR1 DFQATT and CDR2 SNEGSKA (reference sequence). The length of the CDR3 is 15 residues. Losses at the gene ends were 3 bases for V and 2 bases for J; bases not matched to a gene: 8. The part of the CDR3 DNA that was read is TGCAGTGCTAGGGGACCGGGACAGGGCCCCTACGAG. It translates to CSARGPGQGPYE. The whole CDR3 sequence reads CSARGPGQGPYEQYF.

The CDR3 bases that were read are TGTGCCAGCAGCCCCTCGGGCGGCAGGGGTAGAGATACC. It codes for CASSPSGGRGRDT. The complete CDR3 protein is CASSPSGGRGRDTYTF. J is TRBJ1-2 and V is TRBV7-3; D may be TRBD1 (6 bases). The read comes to an end 3 residues before the CDR3 does, leaving the germline J gene to fill in the end. Germline values: CDR1 SGHTA, CDR2 FQGTGA. The CDR3 length is 16 residues.

As for this clone: The read stops 3 residues short of the end of the CDR3; the missing end is completed from the germline J gene. J is TRBJ2-7 and V is TRBV10-3; D remains unclear. V was trimmed by 6 bases and J by 6 bases, leaving 12 bases between them. Germline V gene lookup returns CDR1 ENHRY and CDR2 SYGVKD. The length of the CDR3 is 12 residues. The covered CDR3 bases are TGTGCCATCAGCGAAAAGGGTTTCGAG. This gives the protein CAISEKGFE. The CDR3 in full is CAISEKGFEQYF.

Comment on this clone: The read stops 3 residues short of the end of the CDR3; the missing end is completed from the germline J gene. V and J are TRBV20-1 and TRBJ2-1, with 8 bases lining up with TRBD2. Trimming at V came to 6 bases and at J to 6 bases, leaving 7 bases not matched to a gene. Germline assignment: CDR1 DFQATT and CDR2 SNEGSKA (reference sequence). The CDR3 contains 13 residues. CDR3 protein: CSAQSGSGNEQFF. The sequenced part of the CDR3 DNA is TGCAGTGCCCAGAGCGGGAGTGGCAATGAG.

The CDR3 spells CASSPWQINEKLFF. Partial CDR3 DNA: TGTGCCAGCAGCCCCTGGCAGATTAATGAAAAG. The rearrangement joins TRBV5-4 to TRBJ2-2; D gene unclear. The read is 3 residues too short to cover the CDR3 end, so that end is filled in from the germline J gene. CDR1 and CDR2 from the germline V gene are SGHNT and YYREEE (reference sequence). This CDR3 comprises 14 residues.

The part of the CDR3 DNA that was read is TGTGCCTGGAGTGGCCATCACAGGGTGAAGGGC. The encoded protein is CAWSGHHRVKG. The whole CDR3 sequence reads CAWSGHHRVKGYTF. The V call is TRBV30, the J call TRBJ1-2, with D possibly being TRBD1 (6 bases). The read stops 3 residues short of the end of the CDR3; the missing end is completed from the germline J gene. The CDR3 is 14 residues long. Germline CDR1 GTSNPN, CDR2 SVGIG (reference sequence).

A note on this clone: The CDR3 end falls 3 residues outside the read, so it is completed with the germline J gene. The V call is TRBV30, the J call TRBJ1-4; 9 bases are a match to TRBD1. Germline trimming cut 0 bases from V and 8 bases from J; bases unmatched to any gene: 7. Germline V gives CDR1 GTSNPN, CDR2 SVGIG (reference sequence). The CDR3 runs to 15 residues. The sequenced part of the CDR3 DNA is TGTGCCTGGAGTGTTTATGGACAGGGGATCGAAAAA. Its protein product is CAWSVYGQGIEK. The full CDR3 protein is CAWSVYGQGIEKLFF. The full variable domain, in which reference TRBV30 and TRBJ1-4 provide the parts outside the CDR3, is SQTIHQWPATLVQPVGSPLSLECTVEGTSNPNLYWYRQAAGRGLQLLFYSVGIGQISSEVPQNLSASRPQDRQFILSSKKLLLSDSGFYLCAWSVYGQGIEKLFFGSGTQLSVL.

As regards this clone: The read stops 3 residues short of the end of the CDR3; the missing end is completed from the germline J gene. J is TRBJ2-1 and V is TRBV5-5; 14 nucleotides match TRBD2. The V gene's germline CDR1 is SGHKS and CDR2 YYEKEE (reference sequence). V trimming: 5 bases; J trimming: 5 bases; junction bases outside the gene matches: 3. The CDR3 runs to 15 residues. CDR3 protein: CASRGTSGRNNEQFF. The CDR3 DNA, read in part, is TGTGCCAGCAGGGGGACTAGCGGGAGAAACAATGAG.

In the case of this clone: The CDR3 end is not reached by the read, which stops 3 residues before it; the germline J gene fills it in. V usage is TRBV20-1 and J usage is TRBJ2-2, with 7 bases that match TRBD1. V lost 6 bases and J lost 5; bases outside the gene matches: 3. The germline V gene has CDR1 DFQATT and CDR2 SNEGSKA (reference sequence). The CDR3 runs to 12 residues. The part of the CDR3 DNA that was read is TGCAGTGCGACAGGGACAACCGGGGAG. It specifies CSATGTTGE. The full-length CDR3 reads as CSATGTTGELFF.

To note about this clone: The CDR3 end lies 3 residues beyond the end of the read and is filled in from the germline J gene. This chain connects TRBV18 to TRBJ2-3, with TRBD1 identical over 11 bases. Germline CDR1 KGHSH, CDR2 LQKENI. The CDR3 has 15 residues. The CDR3 is CASSPGTGGEETQYF. CDR3 bases read: TGTGCCAGCTCCCCCGGGACAGGGGGGGAAGAGACG.

A word on this clone: The observed sequence ends 3 residues before the CDR3 terminus, with the missing tail filled in from the germline J gene. This rearrangement joins TRBV2 to TRBJ1-4; TRBD1 might be the D (6 bases). The germline CDR1 and CDR2 sequences are SNHLY and FYNNEI. V was trimmed by 6 bases and J by 8 bases, leaving 13 bases between them. The CDR3 length is 13 residues. The part of the CDR3 DNA that was read is TGTGCCAGCAGAACGACAGGAAACGAAAAA. It codes for CASRTTGNEK. In full, the CDR3 is CASRTTGNEKLFF.

Regarding this clone: The read ends 3 residues shy of where the CDR3 ends; the end is completed using the germline J gene. The chain uses TRBV5-1 and TRBJ2-5; D remains unclear. The CDR3 loop spans 13 amino acids. Deletions cut 0 bases from V and 4 bases from J, with 7 bases between. Germline loops: CDR1 SGHRS, CDR2 YFSETQ. This CDR3 reads CASSLGHPETQYF. CDR3 bases read: TGCGCCAGCAGCTTGGGACATCCAGAGACC.

On this clone: The read stops 3 residues short of the end of the CDR3; the missing end is completed from the germline J gene. This chain uses TRBV18 with TRBJ2-4; 14 bases are a match to TRBD2. The CDR3 has 18 residues. J gave up 4 bases and V 3 bases, and 8 bases lay outside the gene matches. Germline assignment: CDR1 KGHSH and CDR2 LQKENI. The CDR3 DNA, read in part, is TGTGCCAGCTCACCGTTATCGGGACTAGCGGGAGAAAAAAACATT. Translating gives CASSPLSGLAGEKNI. The whole CDR3 is CASSPLSGLAGEKNIQYF. Full variable domain (outside the CDR3, taken from reference TRBV18 and TRBJ2-4): NAGVMQNPRHLVRRRGQEARLRCSPMKGHSHVYWYRQLPEEGLKFMVYLQKENIIDESGMPKERFSAEFPKEGPSILRIQQVVRGDSAAYFCASSPLSGLAGEKNIQYFGAGTRLSVL.